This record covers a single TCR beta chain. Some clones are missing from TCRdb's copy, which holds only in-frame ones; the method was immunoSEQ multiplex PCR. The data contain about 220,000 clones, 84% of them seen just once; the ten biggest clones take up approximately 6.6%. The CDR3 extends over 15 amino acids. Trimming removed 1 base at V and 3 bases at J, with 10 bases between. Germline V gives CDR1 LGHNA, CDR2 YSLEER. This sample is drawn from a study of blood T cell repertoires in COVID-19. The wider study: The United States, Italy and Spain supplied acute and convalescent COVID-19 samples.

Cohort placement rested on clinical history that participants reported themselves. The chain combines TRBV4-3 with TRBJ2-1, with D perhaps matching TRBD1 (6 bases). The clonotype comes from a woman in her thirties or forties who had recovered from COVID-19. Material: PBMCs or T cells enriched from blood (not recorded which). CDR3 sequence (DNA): TGCGCCAGCAGCCAAGTCAGGGGTGGCTACAATGAGCAGTTCTTC. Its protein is CASSQVRGGYNEQFF.